This T cell receptor (beta chain) originates from a study of blood T cell repertoires in COVID-19. Overall study: Acute-phase and convalescent COVID-19 samples originated in the United States, Italy and Spain. The cDNA or gDNA used as material had been derived from T cells, B-cell-depleted T cells, or PBMCs.

Under the authors' procedure: Reference gene primer amplification gave nucleated cell count estimates. Here immunoSEQ multiplex PCR was the method, and the copy in TCRdb shows in-frame clones only, minus some. V, J and clone size were drawn from that table, and D and trimming were deduced from the DNA. Of about 88,000 clones detected, around 87% appear once; the ten largest clones hold roughly 14%. The ends were cut back, 2 bases at V and 5 bases at J, with 10 bases in the middle. The CDR3 is 13 residues long. Germline values: CDR1 MNHEY, CDR2 SVGAGI. The sequencing sample was made of peripheral blood. The receptor comes from a male donor with acute or convalescent COVID-19. The V gene is TRBV6-5, the J gene TRBJ2-7; tentative D call: TRBD1 (6 bases). CDR3 sequence: CASSYGNRDEQYF. As DNA, the CDR3 is TGTGCCAGCAGTTACGGCAACAGGGACGAGCAGTACTTC.